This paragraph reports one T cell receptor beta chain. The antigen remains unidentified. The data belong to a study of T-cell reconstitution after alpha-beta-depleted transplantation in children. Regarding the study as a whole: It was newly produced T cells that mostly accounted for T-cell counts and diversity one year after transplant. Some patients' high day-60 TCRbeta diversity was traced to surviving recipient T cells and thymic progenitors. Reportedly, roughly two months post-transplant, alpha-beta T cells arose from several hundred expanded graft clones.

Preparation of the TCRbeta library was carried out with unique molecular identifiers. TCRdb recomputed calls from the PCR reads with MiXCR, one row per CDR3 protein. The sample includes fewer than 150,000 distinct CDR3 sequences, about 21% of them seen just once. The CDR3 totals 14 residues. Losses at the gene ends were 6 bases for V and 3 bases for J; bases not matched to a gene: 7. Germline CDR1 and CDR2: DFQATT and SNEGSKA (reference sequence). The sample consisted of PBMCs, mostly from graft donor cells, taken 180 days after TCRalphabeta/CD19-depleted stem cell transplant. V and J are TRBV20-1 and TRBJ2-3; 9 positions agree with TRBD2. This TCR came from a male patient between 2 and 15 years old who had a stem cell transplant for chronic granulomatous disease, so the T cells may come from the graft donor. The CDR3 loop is CSAPLAGVTDTQYF. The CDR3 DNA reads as TGCAGTGCCCCCTTAGCGGGAGTGACAGATACGCAGTATTTT.